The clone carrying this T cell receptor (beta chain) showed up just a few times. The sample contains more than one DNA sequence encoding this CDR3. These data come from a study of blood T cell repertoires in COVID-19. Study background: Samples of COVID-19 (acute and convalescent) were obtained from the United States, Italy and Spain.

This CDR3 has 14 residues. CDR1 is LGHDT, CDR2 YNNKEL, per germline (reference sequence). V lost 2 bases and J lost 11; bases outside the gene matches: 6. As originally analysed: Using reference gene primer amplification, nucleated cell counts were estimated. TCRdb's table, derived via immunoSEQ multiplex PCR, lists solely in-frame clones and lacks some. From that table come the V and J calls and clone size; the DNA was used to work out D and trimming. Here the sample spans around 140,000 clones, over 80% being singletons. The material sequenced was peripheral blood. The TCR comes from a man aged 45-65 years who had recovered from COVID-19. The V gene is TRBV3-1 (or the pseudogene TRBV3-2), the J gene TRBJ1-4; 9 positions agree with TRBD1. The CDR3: CASSQRQGVGKLFF. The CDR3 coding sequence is TGTGCCAGCAGCCAAAGACAGGGGGTAGGGAAACTGTTTTTT.